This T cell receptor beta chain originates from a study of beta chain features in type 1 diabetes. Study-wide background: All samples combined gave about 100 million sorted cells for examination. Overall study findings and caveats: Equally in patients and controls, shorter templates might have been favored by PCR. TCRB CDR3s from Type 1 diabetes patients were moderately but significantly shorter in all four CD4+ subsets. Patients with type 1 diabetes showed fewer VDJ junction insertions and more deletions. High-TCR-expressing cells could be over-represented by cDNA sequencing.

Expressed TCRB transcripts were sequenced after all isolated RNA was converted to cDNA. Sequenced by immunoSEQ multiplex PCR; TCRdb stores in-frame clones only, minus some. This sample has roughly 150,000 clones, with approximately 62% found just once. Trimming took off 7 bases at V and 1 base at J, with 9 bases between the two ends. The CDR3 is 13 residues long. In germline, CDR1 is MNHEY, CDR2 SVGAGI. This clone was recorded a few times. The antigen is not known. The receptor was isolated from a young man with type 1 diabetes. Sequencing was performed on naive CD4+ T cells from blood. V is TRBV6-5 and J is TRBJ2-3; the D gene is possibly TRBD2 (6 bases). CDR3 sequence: CASMGGGTDTQYF. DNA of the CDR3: TGTGCCAGCATGGGCGGGGGCACAGATACGCAGTATTTT.